This is a list of T cell receptor beta chains from one sample in a study of cytomegalovirus exposure and HLA in healthy donors. Profiling relied on immunoSEQ multiplex PCR, and the TCRdb table lists in-frame clones only, not all of them. The table records approximately 100,000 clones, about 70% of them present only once. The sequencing sample was made of PBMCs. Every receptor here comes from a woman aged 18-35 years in good health and CMV-seropositive. Both conserved end residues are part of each CDR3. The size of a clone is reported for some rows only, either as once, few or many, or as a class for expanded clones.

CDR3 protein	clone size	V gene
CASSPLGVAGVSGANVLTF	NA	TRBV7-6
CASGQDREETQYF	NA	TRBV9
CASSGPGGGQPQHF	NA	TRBV2
CASSQTEDTQYF	NA	TRBV18
CAISSGGQGRGDTQYF	NA	TRBV10-3
CASSAGSNTEAFF	NA	TRBV9
CASSLGTTYTEAFF	NA	TRBV5-5
CASRTENLYGYTF	NA	TRBV6-5
CSAISGGVYGYTF	NA	TRBV29-1
CASSLAEGARNIQYF	NA	TRBV5-6
CASSLANAGTYEQYF	NA	TRBV7-2
CASSESGRADNEQFF	NA	TRBV28
CASSPGSSGRAYEQYF	once	TRBV5-1
CSGRVNTEAFF	NA	TRBV20-1
CASNMGQGVVAFF	NA	TRBV19
CASSESHSGFNEQFF	NA	TRBV25-1
CASSLRDSPNEQFF	NA	TRBV27
CASSLDRGRGETQYF	NA	TRBV5-6
CAISGLDSTYEQYF	NA	TRBV10-3
CASGDGGLTDTQYF	once	TRBV6-1
CASSQGWRQDYGYTF	NA	TRBV4-3
CASSYPRTGGLETQYF	NA	TRBV6-5
CASRALLGTEPSTNEKLFF	NA	TRBV2
CASSRQVGYTF	NA	TRBV28
CASSQQGTGNTIYF	NA	TRBV5-1
CASSISGYEQYF	NA	TRBV19
CASSWAEPQETQYF	NA	TRBV28
CASSQDTGAGETQYF	NA	TRBV7-6
CASSQDRGGKGYEQYF	few	TRBV4-3
CASSEYRENTEAFF	NA	TRBV25-1
CASSSLPVGGDMNTEAFF	NA	TRBV7-6
CASSLDWAGVDGYTF	NA	TRBV7-2
CASSQDRAGPNEQFF	once	TRBV4-1
CASSYYREETQYF	NA	TRBV6-6
CASSPGQGAFNQPQHF	NA	TRBV18
CAISDIWGQGNQPQHF	NA	TRBV10-3
CASSEGDRGYGYTF	once	TRBV25-1
CAWERGGGGTDTQYF	NA	TRBV30
CASTKRDVNNEQFF	NA	TRBV5-1
CAGGREEGSYNEQFF	NA	TRBV6-1
CASSPRTGLYNEQFF	NA	TRBV7-9
CARSQETGEQYF	NA	TRBV5-3
CASSLVPLATGELFF	NA	TRBV5-6